This T cell receptor (beta chain) derives from a study of cytomegalovirus exposure and HLA in healthy donors. The study ran its PCR with 60 Vbeta and 13 Jbeta primers. Clones were sequenced by immunoSEQ multiplex PCR, and TCRdb holds only the in-frame ones, with some missing. Seen here are about 99,000 clones, about 9.4% observed once, and the top ten hold 5.5% to 7.5%. CDR3 length equals 16 residues. Germline values: CDR1 SGHTA, CDR2 FQGNSA. V shed 5 bases and J shed 1 base, with 17 bases lying between them. This clone occurred a few times. The specimen sequenced was PBMCs. The receptor was isolated from a man aged 35-49 years in good health and CMV-seropositive. This chain connects TRBV7-2 to TRBJ2-5; the D gene is possibly TRBD2 (5 bases). CDR3 sequence reads: CASSPGSRSFQETQYF. CDR3 nucleotides: TGTGCCAGCAGCCCGGGGTCTCGGAGCTTCCAAGAGACCCAGTACTTC.